This T cell receptor beta chain derives from a study of cytomegalovirus exposure and HLA in healthy donors. Whole-study results and caveats: The Asian-associated ancestry cluster reportedly had fewer N-insertions than the roughly 670-donor mean in a later analysis.

The V gene lost 3 bases and the J gene lost 4 bases, with 13 bases spanning the gap. CDR1 and CDR2 (germline): GTSNPN, SVGIG (reference sequence). The CDR3 has 13 residues. Remarks on this clone: The antigen remains undetermined.

PCR primers comprised 60 Vbeta and 13 Jbeta primers. Sequencing was performed with immunoSEQ multiplex PCR; in TCRdb, only in-frame clones are kept and a portion is missing. The top ten hold around 0.97% of the sample, which has over 150,000 clones, more than 75% seen once. Sequencing was done on a sample of PBMCs. The chain joins TRBV30 to TRBJ2-7; weak D call: TRBD1 (6 bases). The clonotype comes from a girl aged 2-10 years in good health and CMV-seropositive. The CDR3 nucleotides are TGTGCCTGGAGGTCGGGACAAAAATACGAGCAGTACTTC. Translation gives CAWRSGQKYEQYF.